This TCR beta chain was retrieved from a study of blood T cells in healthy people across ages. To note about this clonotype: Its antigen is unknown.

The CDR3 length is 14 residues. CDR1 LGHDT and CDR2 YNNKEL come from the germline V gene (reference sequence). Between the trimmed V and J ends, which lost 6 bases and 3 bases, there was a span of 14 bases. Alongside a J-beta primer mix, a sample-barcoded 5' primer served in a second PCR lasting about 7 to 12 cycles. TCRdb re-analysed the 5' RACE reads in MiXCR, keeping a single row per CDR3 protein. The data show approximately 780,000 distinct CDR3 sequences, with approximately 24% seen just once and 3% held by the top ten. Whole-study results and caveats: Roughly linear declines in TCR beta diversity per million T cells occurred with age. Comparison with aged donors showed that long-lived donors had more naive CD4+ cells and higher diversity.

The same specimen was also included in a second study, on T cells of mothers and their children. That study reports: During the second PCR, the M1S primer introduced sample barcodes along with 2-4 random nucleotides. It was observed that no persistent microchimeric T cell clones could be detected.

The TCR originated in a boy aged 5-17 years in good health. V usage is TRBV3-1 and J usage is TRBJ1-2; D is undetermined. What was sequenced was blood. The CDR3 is CASSLSADHYGYTF. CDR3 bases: TGTGCCAGCAGTCTCTCCGCGGATCACTATGGCTACACCTTC.